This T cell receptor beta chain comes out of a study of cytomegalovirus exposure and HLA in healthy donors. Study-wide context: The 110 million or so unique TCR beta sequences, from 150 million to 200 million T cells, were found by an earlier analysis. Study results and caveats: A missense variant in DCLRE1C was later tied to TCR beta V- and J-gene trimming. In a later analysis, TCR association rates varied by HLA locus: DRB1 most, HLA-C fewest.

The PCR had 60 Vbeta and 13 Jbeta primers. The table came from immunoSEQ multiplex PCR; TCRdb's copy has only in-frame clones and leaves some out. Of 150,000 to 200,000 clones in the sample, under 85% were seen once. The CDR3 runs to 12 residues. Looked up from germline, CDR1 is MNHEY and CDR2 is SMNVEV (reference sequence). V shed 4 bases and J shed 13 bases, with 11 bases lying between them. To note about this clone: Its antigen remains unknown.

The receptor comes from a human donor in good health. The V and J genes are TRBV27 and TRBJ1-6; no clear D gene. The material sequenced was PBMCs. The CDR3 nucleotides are TGTGCCAGCAGTTACCCCAGCGGCCCCCTCCACTTT. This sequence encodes CASSYPSGPLHF.